Included here is one T cell receptor (beta chain) sequence, with context. Its matching antigen is unknown. The source of the sample is a study of cytomegalovirus exposure and HLA in healthy donors. V was clipped by 7 bases and J by 1 base, with 14 bases between them. Looked up from germline, CDR1 is MNHNS and CDR2 is SASEGT. The CDR3 has 15 amino acids. The PCR employed 60 Vbeta primers together with 13 Jbeta primers. Profiling relied on immunoSEQ multiplex PCR, and the TCRdb table lists in-frame clones only, not all of them. The repertoire holds approximately 98,000 clones, roughly 70% seen once, with approximately 1.8% in the top ten. Overall study findings and caveats: More clonal expansion characterized HLA-associated TCR beta chains than equally common others in a later analysis.

The source is a male donor in good health and CMV-seronegative. V is TRBV6-1 and J is TRBJ1-5, with D perhaps TRBD1 (6 bases). The sample taken for sequencing was PBMCs. CDR3 DNA sequence: TGTGCCAGCACCCCAAGACAGGCAAGCAATCAGCCCCAGCATTTT. This gives the protein CASTPRQASNQPQHF.